This TCR beta chain originates from a study of blood T cell repertoires in COVID-19. Study context: Samples of COVID-19 (acute and convalescent) were obtained from the United States, Italy and Spain.

The sample holds a few counts of this clone. CDR1 LGHNA and CDR2 YNFKEQ come from the germline V gene. The germline V and J ends were trimmed by 4 bases and 2 bases, with 14 bases remaining between them. CDR3 size: 15 residues. Only in-frame clones appear in the TCRdb table, and some are missing; sequencing was by immunoSEQ multiplex PCR. Altogether about 140,000 clones are present, 86% being singletons, with the ten largest covering around 8.2%. This TCR came from an older woman with acute or convalescent COVID-19. The specimen was peripheral blood. The chain has TRBV4-2 and TRBJ1-2, with a tentative D call TRBD1 (6 bases). CDR3 region: CASSLTGQGNYGYTF. The CDR3 nucleotides are TGTGCCAGCAGCCTCACGGGTCAGGGGAACTATGGCTACACCTTC.